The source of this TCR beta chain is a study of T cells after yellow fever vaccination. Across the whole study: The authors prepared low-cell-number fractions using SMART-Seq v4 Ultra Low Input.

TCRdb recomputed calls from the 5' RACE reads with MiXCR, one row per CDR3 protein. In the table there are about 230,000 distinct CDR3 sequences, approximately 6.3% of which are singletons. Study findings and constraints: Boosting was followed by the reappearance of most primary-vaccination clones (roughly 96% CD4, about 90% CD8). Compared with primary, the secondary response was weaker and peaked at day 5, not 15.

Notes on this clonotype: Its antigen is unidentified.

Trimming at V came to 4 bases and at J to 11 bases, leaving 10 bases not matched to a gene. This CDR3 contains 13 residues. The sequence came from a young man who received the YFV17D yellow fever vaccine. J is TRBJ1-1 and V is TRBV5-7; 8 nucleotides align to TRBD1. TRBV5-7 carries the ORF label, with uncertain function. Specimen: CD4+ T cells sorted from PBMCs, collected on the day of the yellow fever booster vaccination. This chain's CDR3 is CASSPGQGYWAFF. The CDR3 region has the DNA TGTGCCAGCAGCCCCGGACAGGGCTACTGGGCTTTCTTT.